One sample yielded the 24 T cell receptor delta chains listed below, sequenced in a study of Vδ1+ human thymocytes. The template was reverse-transcribed extracted RNA. Multiplex PCR used pooled V-gene forward primers and a constant-region reverse primer to amplify CDR3s. TCRdb re-processed the multiplex PCR reads using CATT. The sample holds roughly 50,000 delta-chain clones, about 16% seen once. Study observations and caveats: Highly polyclonal TRG and TRD repertoires with Gaussian CDR3 length distributions appeared in thymus.

The antigens for these receptors are not known. The sequenced sample consisted of Vdelta1+ gamma-delta thymocytes from the thymus. The subset is: FACS-sorted CD3+ TCRalphabeta- TCRVdelta1+ TCRVdelta2- thymocytes. The receptors stem from a boy under two years old who had congenital heart surgery.

This clone appeared once. No J gene was assigned, while the V gene was called as TRDV1; the table gives TRDD3 as D, unverified against the DNA. The CDR3 length is 15 residues. Per germline, CDR1 TSWWSYY and CDR2 QGS. The chain's CDR3 is CALGAASYSRWGIYF. The CDR3 DNA is TGTGCTCTTGGGGCTGCTTCCTACTCGAGGTGGGGGATTTATTTC.

The J gene is TRDJ1, the V gene TRDV1; TRDD3 matches at 13 bases. V lost 4 bases to trimming and J lost 0 bases; unmatched junction nucleotides: 14. Germline CDR1 and CDR2: TSWWSYY and QGS. CDR3 length: 20 amino acids. The CDR3 reads CALGGRLPPTGGYDTDKLIF. In DNA, the CDR3 is TGTGCTCTTGGGGGACGACTTCCTCCCACTGGGGGATACGACACCGATAAACTCATCTTT.

This clone was observed a few times. V usage is TRDV1 and J usage is TRDJ1, with 7 bases lining up with TRDD2. Germline CDR1 TSWWSYY, CDR2 QGS. CDR3 size: 18 residues. V lost 6 bases and J lost 2; bases outside the gene matches: 18. The chain's CDR3 is CALGFPTSGGPFTDKLIF. CDR3 bases: TGTGCTCTTGGCTTTCCTACGTCGGGGGGGCCCTTTACCGATAAACTCATCTTT.

This clone has a handful of counts. This chain joins TRDV1 and TRDJ1; D is possibly TRDD2 (5 bases). The germline V and J ends were trimmed by 0 bases and 0 bases, with 20 bases remaining between them. The CDR3 extends over 19 amino acids. Germline values: CDR1 TSWWSYY, CDR2 QGS. The CDR3 DNA is TGTGCTCTTGGGGAACTACGCCCTACGTGGACATACTACACCGATAAACTCATCTTT. This translates into CALGELRPTWTYYTDKLIF.

The rearrangement joins TRDV1 to TRDJ1; D not certain. The CDR3 length is 16 residues. V was shortened by 4 bases and J by 0 bases, with 15 bases between the two germline ends. CDR1 is TSWWSYY, CDR2 QGS, per germline. The CDR3 protein is CALGGMGHWYTDKLIF. The CDR3 DNA reads as TGTGCTCTTGGGGGGATGGGACATTGGTACACCGATAAACTCATCTTT.

V gene TRAV29/DV5 combines with J gene TRDJ1; D is ambiguous. CDR1 is NSMFDY, CDR2 ISSIKDK, per germline. The CDR3 totals 14 residues. Trimming pared 3 bases from V and 0 bases from J, leaving 12 bases between. The DNA of the CDR3 is TGTGCAGCAATGGCTGGACCCCACACCGATAAACTCATCTTT. Translation: CAAMAGPHTDKLIF. Looking up the rest from reference TRAV29/DV5 and TRDJ1 gives the full variable domain: DQQVKQNSPSLSVQEGRISILNCDYTNSMFDYFLWYKKYPAEGPTFLISISSIKDKNEDGRFTVFLNKSAKHLSLHIVPSQPGDSAVYFCAAMAGPHTDKLIFGKGTRVTVEP.

The rearrangement links TRDV1 to TRDJ1; 9 positions match TRDD3. The trim removed 9 bases at V and 0 bases at J, leaving 20 bases unmatched. The germline V gene encodes CDR1 TSWWSYY and CDR2 QGS. This CDR3 comprises 19 residues. Here the CDR3 reads CALTTNYWGRKRYTDKLIF. The CDR3 coding sequence is TGTGCTCTCACAACCAATTACTGGGGGAGAAAAAGGTACACCGATAAACTCATCTTT.

The rearrangement uses TRDV1 and TRDJ1; a weak D match, TRDD3 (6 bases). This CDR3 region has 21 residues. Germline CDR1 is TSWWSYY and CDR2 is QGS. With 1 base removed from V and 3 bases from J, the gap between germline ends came to 30 bases. The CDR3 DNA follows: TGTGCTCTTGGGGAACGGCAGAAGTCTACGTCCTGGGGATGCAGGTCCGATAAACTCATCTTT. The encoded protein is CALGERQKSTSWGCRSDKLIF.

This clone has a handful of counts. The V and J genes are TRDV1 and TRDJ2; D may be TRDD3 (5 bases). The V and J ends lost 0 bases and 0 bases respectively, with 26 bases between them. Germline lookup yields CDR1 TSWWSYY and CDR2 QGS. The CDR3 spans 22 residues. CDR3 sequence: CALGELRRGTPGGPPLTAQLFF. Here the CDR3 DNA reads TGTGCTCTTGGGGAACTCCGCAGAGGGACGCCCGGGGGGCCTCCTTTGACAGCACAACTCTTCTTT.

This clone was observed at least ten times. This sequence joins TRDV2 and TRDJ1; a weak D match, TRDD3 (8 bases). This CDR3 comprises 23 residues. From germline, CDR1 is GEAIGNYY and CDR2 EKD. V was pared by 0 bases and J by 0 bases, with 34 bases between. The CDR3 loop reads CACDTGLGEIGPRAVGYTDKLIF. DNA for the CDR3: TGTGCCTGTGACACCGGGCTGGGGGAAATAGGCCCGAGAGCCGTTGGGTACACCGATAAACTCATCTTT.

This rearrangement joins TRDV1 to TRDJ1; unclear D gene. CDR1 and CDR2 (germline): TSWWSYY, QGS. The CDR3 runs 14 residues. The V and J ends lost 1 base and 2 bases respectively, with 8 bases between them. CDR3 sequence reads: CALGEPPRTDKLIF. CDR3 bases: TGTGCTCTTGGGGAACCCCCGCGGACCGATAAACTCATCTTT.

This clone was detected a few times. The chain couples TRDV1 to TRDJ1; TRDD3 is a possible D gene (5 bases). Germline assignment: CDR1 TSWWSYY and CDR2 QGS. The CDR3 sequence is 18 residues long. With 3 bases removed from V and 0 bases from J, the gap between germline ends came to 20 bases. CDR3 DNA sequence: TGTGCTCTTGGGGAGCCGCCTCCTCCTTACTGGAACACCGATAAACTCATCTTT. Translation: CALGEPPPPYWNTDKLIF.

The V call is TRDV1, the J call TRDJ1; 9 nucleotides match TRDD3. Per germline, CDR1 TSWWSYY and CDR2 QGS. J was trimmed by 0 bases and V by 4 bases; bases with no gene match: 15. The CDR3 is made up of 19 amino acids. The CDR3 coding sequence is TGTGCTCTTGGGGTCCTTCCATCCGTCTGGGGGATTTACACCGATAAACTCATCTTT. This encodes CALGVLPSVWGIYTDKLIF.

This clone was observed a handful of times. The V and J genes are TRDV1 and TRDJ1; 7 nucleotides agree with TRDD3. V lost 0 bases, J lost 0 bases, and 16 bases stayed unmatched. This CDR3 has 20 amino acids. Per the germline V gene, CDR1 is TSWWSYY and CDR2 is QGS. The CDR3 coding sequence is TGTGCTCTTGGGGAACTACTTTTGACATCTGGGGGCCCGTACACCGATAAACTCATCTTT. Translation gives CALGELLLTSGGPYTDKLIF.

This sequence joins TRDV2 and TRDJ1; D unresolved. V was cut by 9 bases and J by 3 bases, with 25 bases left in between. The CDR3 totals 16 residues. The germline V gene encodes CDR1 GEAIGNYY and CDR2 EKD. CDR3 residues: CAIRRAQTTPADKLIF. The CDR3 nucleotides read TGTGCCATTCGGAGGGCTCAGACAACCCCCGCCGATAAACTCATCTTT.

This clone was found a few times. This chain links TRDV1 with TRDJ1; 9 bases match TRDD3. Germline-derived CDR1 and CDR2 are TSWWSYY and QGS. The V and J ends lost 2 bases and 0 bases, in that order; junction bases with no gene match: 19. The CDR3 consists of 21 residues. The CDR3 spells CALGEKVWLSTGGPYTDKLIF. The CDR3 DNA sequence: TGTGCTCTTGGGGAAAAGGTCTGGCTCTCTACTGGGGGACCGTACACCGATAAACTCATCTTT.

The V and J genes are TRDV1 and TRDJ1; 11 positions agree with TRDD3. This CDR3 is built from 20 residues. Trimming cost V 3 bases and J 2 bases; bases outside gene matches: 17. CDR1 and CDR2 (germline): TSWWSYY, QGS. The CDR3 loop is CALGDFLHWGIRVGTDKLIF. CDR3 sequence (DNA): TGTGCTCTTGGGGATTTCCTACACTGGGGGATAAGGGTCGGGACCGATAAACTCATCTTT.

Comment on this clone: One end of the junction is discordant with germline, which a read error may explain. The V gene is TRDV1, the J gene TRDJ1, with 11 bases aligning to TRDD3. Germline lookup yields CDR1 TSWWSYY and CDR2 QGS. This CDR3 has 21 residues. The CDR3 nucleotides read TGTGCTCCTGGGGAAGTGCCCGCGTCTCCTATACTGGGGGATAACACCGATAAACTCATCTTT. It yields the protein CAPGEVPASPILGDNTDKLIF.

Only a few counts were recorded for this clone. This chain joins TRDV1 and TRDJ1, with D tentatively TRDD2 or TRDD3 (7 bases each). Germline V gene data show CDR1 as TSWWSYY and CDR2 as QGS. V lost 3 bases and J lost 1, with 24 bases in between. The CDR3 is made up of 19 amino acids. CDR3 nucleotide sequence: TGTGCTCTTGGGGACATTCCTACTGGGGTGGGATGGGGCACCGATAAACTCATCTTT. Amino acid sequence: CALGDIPTGVGWGTDKLIF.

J is TRDJ1 and V is TRDV1; 7 bases align to TRDD3. CDR1 and CDR2 from the germline V gene are TSWWSYY and QGS. V lost 1 base, J lost 1 base, and 15 bases stayed unmatched. The CDR3 extends over 19 amino acids. As DNA, the CDR3 is TGTGCTCTTGGGGAACCCAGGAATGTGGGGGACTGTCGCACCGATAAACTCATCTTT. Its translation is CALGEPRNVGDCRTDKLIF.

The chain employs TRDV1 and TRDJ1, with TRDD2 identical over 8 bases. The trim removed 0 bases at V and 0 bases at J, leaving 18 bases unmatched. Germline CDR1 and CDR2: TSWWSYY and QGS. The CDR3 totals 21 residues. The CDR3 reads CALGELYIFLPPWGDTDKLIF. CDR3 bases: TGTGCTCTTGGGGAACTTTATATCTTCCTACCTCCTTGGGGGGACACCGATAAACTCATCTTT.

This clone has a handful of counts. The chain links TRDV1 to TRDJ1; 13 positions match TRDD3. This CDR3 comprises 19 residues. J lost 9 bases, V lost 2 bases, and 18 bases had no gene match. From germline, CDR1 is TSWWSYY and CDR2 QGS. CDR3 sequence reads: CALGESALLNWGIRRELIF. As DNA, the CDR3 is TGTGCTCTTGGGGAATCGGCCCTCCTCAACTGGGGGATACGGAGGGAACTCATCTTT.

The rearrangement uses TRDV1 and TRDJ1, with TRDD2 as a possible D gene (9 bases). V lost 4 bases, J lost 8 bases, and 26 bases lay in between. Per germline, CDR1 TSWWSYY and CDR2 QGS. The CDR3 length is 17 residues. CDR3 loop: CALGVGLPTFLGDKLIF. CDR3 nucleotide sequence: TGTGCTCTTGGGGTAGGCCTTCCTACTTTTCTGGGGGACAAACTCATCTTT.

This clone appeared a few times. The chain recombines TRDV1 with TRDJ1; 11 bases agree with TRDD3. The trim removed 1 base at V and 4 bases at J, leaving 20 bases unmatched. The CDR3 runs to 21 residues. Germline values: CDR1 TSWWSYY, CDR2 QGS. Here the CDR3 reads CALGEPSPRPLGDTRGDKLIF. The DNA of the CDR3 is TGTGCTCTTGGGGAACCCAGCCCCCGGCCCCTGGGGGATACTCGGGGCGATAAACTCATCTTT.